This TCR beta chain was observed in a study of cytomegalovirus exposure and HLA in healthy donors. Study background: Drawn from HLA-typed donors, around 85 million unique TCRs were held in an early data release. Study results and limitations: One cluster of highly shared sequence variants probably arose as a sequencing artifact.

In the PCR, 60 Vbeta and 13 Jbeta primers were used. TCRdb keeps only in-frame clones here, not all; method: immunoSEQ multiplex PCR. The table lists approximately 160,000 clones, about 80% of them singletons. On this clone itself: Its antigen remains unidentified.

The sequenced material came from PBMCs. This sequence originates from a man younger than 45 in good health and CMV-seropositive.

The CDR3 DNA reads TGCGCCAGCAGAACGGAGGCCTCTGGGGCCAACGTCCTGACTTTC. Its translation is CASRTEASGANVLTF. V gene TRBV5-1 combines with J gene TRBJ2-6, with TRBD2 as a possible D gene (5 bases). CDR1 and CDR2 (germline): SGHRS, YFSETQ. CDR3 size: 15 residues. The V gene lost 5 bases and the J gene lost 0 bases, with 9 bases spanning the gap.